Shown below are 23 T cell receptor beta chains from a single sample sequenced in a study of cytomegalovirus exposure and HLA in healthy donors (dated by TCRdb to the late 2010s). To prepare the library, the immunoSEQ multiplex PCR assay was applied. A mixture of 60 forward primers for TCR Vbeta segments and 13 reverse primers for TCR Jbeta segments was used in the multiplex PCR. TCRdb took over this immuneACCESS table, retaining in-frame rearrangements with V and J assigned. Such tables are incomplete; in checked studies, under half of the missing clones stem from an unresolved V gene, and the remainder is unexplained. Across this sample there are 59,000 or so clones, with 65% to 90% seen only once. The ten largest clones capture over 8.5% of the sample. Specimen: PBMCs. The receptors here all came from a female donor in good health and CMV-seronegative.

The chain combines TRBV7-6 with TRBJ2-1; possible D gene TRBD2, 6 bases. V lost 1 base and J lost 5, with 12 bases in between. From germline, CDR1 is SGHVS and CDR2 FNYEAQ. The CDR3 loop spans 15 amino acids. This CDR3 reads CASSLEFAGNNEQFF. In DNA, the CDR3 is TGTGCCAGCAGCTTAGAGTTTGCGGGGAACAATGAGCAGTTCTTC.

This clone was observed a few times. This chain uses TRBV30 with TRBJ2-7; 7 bases match TRBD2. The CDR3 consists of 17 residues. J was trimmed by 0 bases and V by 0 bases; bases with no gene match: 11. Germline CDR1 GTSNPN, CDR2 SVGIG (reference sequence). In nucleotides, the CDR3 is TGTGCCTGGAGTGTACGTGGCGGGGAGGGTCGCTCCTACGAGCAGTACTTC. It is translated as CAWSVRGGEGRSYEQYF. Full variable domain (rest looked up from reference TRBV30 and TRBJ2-7): SQTIHQWPATLVQPVGSPLSLECTVEGTSNPNLYWYRQAAGRGLQLLFYSVGIGQISSEVPQNLSASRPQDRQFILSSKKLLLSDSGFYLCAWSVRGGEGRSYEQYFGPGTRLTVT.

V gene TRBV9 combines with J gene TRBJ2-2; weak D call: TRBD1 (5 bases). This CDR3 is built from 12 residues. V was cut by 10 bases and J by 4 bases, with 11 bases left in between. Germline assignment: CDR1 SGDLS and CDR2 YYNGEE. The CDR3 sequence: CAGQGGTGELFF. In DNA form, the CDR3 reads TGTGCCGGGCAGGGCGGCACCGGGGAGCTGTTTTTT.

V usage is TRBV6-5 and J usage is TRBJ2-1; D is ambiguous. The CDR3 is 16 residues long. Germline-derived CDR1 and CDR2 are MNHEY and SVGAGI. V was shortened by 0 bases and J by 0 bases, with 9 bases between the two germline ends. Here the CDR3 reads CASSYSQASSYNEQFF. The CDR3 DNA is TGTGCCAGCAGTTACTCCCAGGCGAGCTCCTACAATGAGCAGTTCTTC.

The V gene is TRBV5-1, the J gene TRBJ1-2; the D gene is possibly TRBD1 (5 bases). The CDR3 loop spans 13 amino acids. Trimming removed 4 bases at V and 0 bases at J, with 7 bases between. Germline loops: CDR1 SGHRS, CDR2 YFSETQ. The CDR3 loop is CASSPRANYGYTF. The DNA for the CDR3 is TGCGCCAGCAGCCCCAGGGCTAACTATGGCTACACCTTC.

V usage is TRBV7-8 and J usage is TRBJ2-7, with TRBD2 matching over 8 bases. Looked up from germline, CDR1 is SGHVS and CDR2 is FQNEAQ. The CDR3 loop spans 15 amino acids. J gave up 5 bases and V 5 bases, and 11 bases lay outside the gene matches. The CDR3 here is CASSLPPGSGNEQYF. The CDR3 DNA sequence: TGTGCCAGCAGCCTCCCCCCTGGTAGCGGGAACGAGCAGTACTTC.

In DNA, the CDR3 is TGTGCCATCAGTGTCGGGACTAGCGGGAGGACGAACACCGGGGAGCTGTTTTTT. Translated, it gives CAISVGTSGRTNTGELFF. The J gene is TRBJ2-2, the V gene TRBV10-3, with TRBD2 identical over 15 bases. The CDR3 is made up of 18 amino acids. Trimming took 4 bases from V and 0 from J; bases not matched to a gene: 3. The germline V gene has CDR1 ENHRY and CDR2 SYGVKD.

The chain links TRBV11-2 to TRBJ2-1, with 11 bases identical to TRBD2. With V trimmed by 7 bases and J by 7 bases, 6 bases remained unmatched. Germline loops: CDR1 SGHAT, CDR2 FQNNGV. The CDR3 is 14 residues long. CDR3 coding DNA: TGTGCCAGCACCAGACTAGCGGGATGGAATGAGCAGTTCTTC. As protein: CASTRLAGWNEQFF.

The chain couples TRBV10-1 to TRBJ2-3, with D tentatively TRBD2 (6 bases). There are 14 residues in the CDR3. From germline, CDR1 is WNHNN and CDR2 SYGVQD (reference sequence). The ends were cut back, 4 bases at V and 0 bases at J, with 8 bases in the middle. CDR3 region: CASSVRGSTDTQYF. Written as DNA, the CDR3 is TGCGCCAGCAGTGTTCGGGGGAGCACAGATACGCAGTATTTT.

V is TRBV6-5 and J is TRBJ1-5; a weak D match, TRBD1 (5 bases). Germline loops: CDR1 MNHEY, CDR2 SVGAGI. The V end lost 6 bases, the J end lost 3 bases, and 9 bases lay between the germline ends. This CDR3 spans 13 amino acids. CDR3 residues: CASRGTFNQPQHF. The CDR3 coding sequence is TGTGCCAGCAGGGGGACTTTCAATCAGCCCCAGCATTTT.

V is TRBV7-2 and J is TRBJ2-7; 8 nucleotides agree with TRBD2. Losses at the gene ends were 4 bases for V and 6 bases for J; bases not matched to a gene: 8. Germline loops: CDR1 SGHTA, CDR2 FQGNSA. This CDR3 has 14 amino acids. This chain's CDR3 is CASSSSGGPGEQYF. The CDR3 DNA follows: TGTGCCAGCAGCTCCTCGGGGGGGCCTGGCGAGCAGTACTTC.

The chain combines TRBV11-3 with TRBJ1-6; D remains ambiguous. Deletions cut 1 base from V and 10 bases from J, with 14 bases between. CDR1 and CDR2 (germline): SGHNT, YENEEA. This CDR3 spans 15 amino acids. CDR3 sequence reads: CASSLGVRRASPLHF. The CDR3 bases are TGTGCCAGCAGCTTAGGAGTCAGGCGGGCGTCACCCCTCCACTTT. The entire variable domain, with the rest obtained from reference TRBV11-3 and TRBJ1-6, is as follows: EAGVVQSPRYKIIEKKQPVAFWCNPISGHNTLYWYLQNLGQGPELLIRYENEEAVDDSQLPKDRFSAERLKGVDSTLKIQPAELGDSAVYLCASSLGVRRASPLHFGNGTRLTVT.

This chain joins TRBV2 and TRBJ2-2; 12 bases are shared with TRBD2. The germline gives CDR1 SNHLY, CDR2 FYNNEI. With V trimmed by 8 bases and J by 4 bases, 8 bases remained unmatched. The CDR3 has 16 residues. The CDR3 spells CASASTSGGTTGELFF. In DNA, the CDR3 is TGTGCCAGCGCCTCGACTAGCGGGGGAACCACCGGGGAGCTGTTTTTT. The whole variable domain, filled in from reference TRBV2 and TRBJ2-2, reads EPEVTQTPSHQVTQMGQEVILRCVPISNHLYFYWYRQILGQKVEFLVSFYNNEISEKSEIFDDQFSVERPDGSNFTLKIRSTKLEDSAMYFCASASTSGGTTGELFFGEGSRLTVL.

The rearrangement uses TRBV6-4 and TRBJ2-2; a possible D gene is TRBD1 (6 bases). From germline, CDR1 is MRHNA and CDR2 SNTAGT. V lost 6 bases to trimming and J lost 9 bases, with 20 bases between them. The length of the CDR3 is 15 residues. The CDR3 region is CASSQQGTSPRELFF. The CDR3 bases are TGTGCCAGCAGCCAACAGGGCACGAGTCCCAGGGAGCTGTTTTTT.

The chain couples TRBV7-6 to TRBJ2-2; D gene ambiguous. The V end lost 0 bases, the J end lost 2 bases, and 13 bases lay between the germline ends. Germline assignment: CDR1 SGHVS and CDR2 FNYEAQ. The CDR3 contains 17 residues. CDR3 nucleotides: TGTGCCAGCAGCTTAGCCCCCGGTTTGTTCAACACCGGGGAGCTGTTTTTT. Protein product: CASSLAPGLFNTGELFF.

V and J are TRBV9 and TRBJ1-1; 7 bases align to TRBD1. This CDR3 comprises 17 residues. V dropped 0 bases and J dropped 1; count of bases not matched to a gene: 9. Germline V gene lookup returns CDR1 SGDLS and CDR2 YYNGEE. In DNA form, the CDR3 reads TGTGCCAGCAGCGTAGGTCTTACAGGGGTGGGGAACACTGAAGCTTTCTTT. As protein: CASSVGLTGVGNTEAFF.

The CDR3 DNA sequence: TGTGCCAGCAGCCAAGATTTATCCGGGGGAACAAGCAATGAAAAACTGTTTTTT. Translating gives CASSQDLSGGTSNEKLFF. The chain combines TRBV14 with TRBJ1-4; tentatively, D is TRBD1 (5 bases). This CDR3 comprises 18 residues. The V end lost 0 bases, the J end lost 5 bases, and 19 bases lay between the germline ends. From germline, CDR1 is SGHDN and CDR2 FVKESK. Full variable domain (missing parts from reference TRBV14 and TRBJ1-4): EAGVTQFPSHSVIEKGQTVTLRCDPISGHDNLYWYRRVMGKEIKFLLHFVKESKQDESGMPNNRFLAERTGGTYSTLKVQPAELEDSGVYFCASSQDLSGGTSNEKLFFGSGTQLSVL.

The V and J genes are TRBV4-1 and TRBJ2-2; TRBD1 is a possible D gene (6 bases). CDR1 MGHRA and CDR2 YSYEKL come from the germline V gene. The V gene lost 0 bases and the J gene lost 4 bases, with 18 bases spanning the gap. The CDR3 consists of 18 residues. The DNA for the CDR3 is TGCGCCAGCAGCCAAGATGTTCAAAAAACAGGGCCCACCGGGGAGCTGTTTTTT. This translates into CASSQDVQKTGPTGELFF.

The gene calls are TRBV2 and TRBJ2-2; 8 nucleotides line up with TRBD1. This CDR3 spans 15 amino acids. The V gene end was trimmed by 5 bases and the J gene end by 5 bases; junction bases not matched to a gene: 7. Germline loops: CDR1 SNHLY, CDR2 FYNNEI. In DNA, the CDR3 is TGTGCCAGCAGTACCACAGGGGGAAGGACCGGGGAGCTGTTTTTT. As protein: CASSTTGGRTGELFF.

The chain is built from TRBV7-8 and TRBJ1-1, with a tentative D call TRBD1 (6 bases). Trimming took 2 bases from V and 4 from J, leaving 8 bases between them. Germline loops: CDR1 SGHVS, CDR2 FQNEAQ. There are 13 residues in the CDR3. The CDR3 protein is CASSLIGGTEAFF. The CDR3 DNA sequence: TGTGCCAGCAGCTTAATAGGGGGCACTGAAGCTTTCTTT. Supplemented by reference TRBV7-8 and TRBJ1-1, the full variable domain reads GAGVSQSPRYKVAKRGQDVALRCDPISGHVSLFWYQQALGQGPEFLTYFQNEAQLDKSGLPSDRFFAERPEGSVSTLKIQRTQQEDSAVYLCASSLIGGTEAFFGQGTRLTVV.

This clone was counted once. The chain couples TRBV14 to TRBJ2-3; TRBD2 matches at 12 bases. Germline V gene lookup returns CDR1 SGHDN and CDR2 FVKESK. The CDR3 sequence is 16 residues long. The trim removed 1 base at V and 2 bases at J, leaving 1 base unmatched. The CDR3 protein is CASSQGTSGTTDTQYF. The CDR3 DNA reads as TGTGCCAGCAGCCAAGGGACTAGCGGGACCACAGATACGCAGTATTTT.

The rearrangement joins TRBV7-2 to TRBJ2-1; TRBD2 matches 11 bases. CDR3 length equals 15 residues. CDR1 is SGHTA and CDR2 is FQGNSA in the germline V gene. V lost 5 bases, J lost 7 bases, and 7 bases stayed unmatched. CDR3 in DNA: TGTGCCAGCAGCAGAGGACTAGCGGGTGCGAATGAGCAGTTCTTC. It yields the protein CASSRGLAGANEQFF.

The chain uses TRBV7-8 and TRBJ1-1, with D unresolved. Trimming took 10 bases from V and 3 from J, leaving 9 bases between them. The germline gives CDR1 SGHVS, CDR2 FQNEAQ. The CDR3 contains 11 residues. CDR3 in amino acids: CATAGYTEAFF. DNA for the CDR3: TGTGCCACCGCAGGTTACACTGAAGCTTTCTTT.